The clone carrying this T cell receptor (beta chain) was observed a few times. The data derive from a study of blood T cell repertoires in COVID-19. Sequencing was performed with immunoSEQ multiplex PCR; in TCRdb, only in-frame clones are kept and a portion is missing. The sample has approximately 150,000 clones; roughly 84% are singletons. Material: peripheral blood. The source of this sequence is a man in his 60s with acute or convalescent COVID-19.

The CDR3 sequence: CASSPARGRDYGYTF. The CDR3 DNA reads as TGTGCCAGCTCACCAGCGAGGGGGCGAGACTATGGCTACACCTTC. The chain links TRBV18 to TRBJ1-2, with 7 bases identical to TRBD1. The V segment lost 2 bases and the J segment 3 bases; nucleotides outside the gene matches: 6. Looked up from germline, CDR1 is KGHSH and CDR2 is LQKENI. The length of the CDR3 is 15 residues.